The rows below give T cell receptor beta chains drawn from one sample of a study of vaccination and CD4 T cells after COVID-19. The antigens these receptors bind are not known. A single record per CDR3 protein comes from TCRdb applying MiXCR to the PCR reads. The data show some 22,000 distinct CDR3 sequences, around 68% seen once. Here the sequenced sample was CD4+ T cells from blood, cultured in vitro, taken before SARS-CoV-2 vaccination. The source of these receptors is a human donor who received a COVID-19 vaccine. Each CDR3 is given with its conserved first and last residue. Fields, in order: J gene, V gene, clone size, CDR3 protein. Size values are once, few and many counts, or a class for expanded clones, and some rows have none.

TRBJ2-2	TRBV6-5	NA	CASSLSGENPGELFF
TRBJ1-5	TRBV24-1	few	CATSSSWGPQGAGLGNQPQHF
TRBJ1-2	TRBV2	NA	CASSGFRGLGYGYTF
TRBJ1-2	TRBV20-1	NA	CSASTEGVNYGYTF
TRBJ1-5	TRBV6-5	NA	CASRYRDRGNQPQHF
TRBJ2-5	TRBV30	NA	CARGQRQETQYF
TRBJ2-2	TRBV20-1	NA	CSARLRNTGELFF
TRBJ1-2	TRBV19	few	CASSLRGGYGYTF
TRBJ2-3	TRBV25-1	NA	CASSDPDTQYF
TRBJ1-5	TRBV6-1	NA	CASRGEGGFRNQPQHF
TRBJ1-2	TRBV6-1	NA	CASSDMGQVNYGYTF
TRBJ2-1	TRBV20-1	NA	CSARGRGYNEQFF
TRBJ2-2	TRBV19	NA	CASSSTGPLNTGELFF
TRBJ2-1	TRBV19	NA	CASSMNRGVGNEQFF
TRBJ2-1	TRBV30	NA	CAWNPDRHNEQFF
TRBJ1-1	TRBV6-5	NA	CASSYGGTENTEAFF
TRBJ2-6	TRBV25-1	NA	CASTHSGANVLTF
TRBJ2-3	TRBV2	NA	CACVLTSGTDTQYF
TRBJ1-3	TRBV23-1	NA	CASSQRQCGVRGNTIYF
TRBJ1-1	TRBV10-3	NA	CAIRVSFDTEAFF
TRBJ2-5	TRBV12-3/TRBV12-4	NA	CASSPLETQYF
TRBJ1-3	TRBV5-6	NA	CASSLPGISGNTIYF
TRBJ1-5	TRBV7-2	NA	CASSPREKGNQPQHF
TRBJ1-6	TRBV30	NA	CAWSANRDGYNSPLHF
TRBJ1-2	TRBV30	few	CAWTTTGGPYGYTF
TRBJ1-5	TRBV2	few	CASSPDRHQPQHF
TRBJ1-1	TRBV27	NA	CASSFRRGAIAFF
TRBJ2-5	TRBV5-4	once	CASSLERGGQETQYF
TRBJ1-1	TRBV29-1	NA	CSVRTGWNTEAFF
TRBJ1-4	TRBV19	NA	CASSHTQGTNEKLFF
TRBJ1-2	TRBV27	NA	CASSRSWIYGYTF
TRBJ2-5	TRBV20-1	NA	CSARPGTGVETQYF
TRBJ2-4	TRBV19	NA	CASSISTGQLAKNIQYF
TRBJ1-2	TRBV6-1	NA	CASSELFDGYGYTF
TRBJ1-4	TRBV24-1	NA	CATSDGQGGDEKLFF
TRBJ1-1	TRBV20-1	NA	CSASPSVGGHLGTGTEAFF
TRBJ1-1	TRBV28	NA	CASSMTGANTEAFF
TRBJ2-5	TRBV2	NA	CASRGGTSAMGAQYF
TRBJ2-1	TRBV20-1	NA	CSARDPASGDYNEQFF
TRBJ2-3	TRBV10-1	NA	CASSKGGLALDTQYF
TRBJ2-6	TRBV2	few	CASSDRGAGANVLTF
TRBJ2-7	TRBV6-4	NA	CASSDKVGGRYEQYF
TRBJ2-2	TRBV20-1	NA	CSAMVAVTGELFF